This paragraph reports one T cell receptor (beta chain). It has no known antigen specificity. No much larger clonotype is one base removed from it; base qualities were not supplied. These data come from a study of PD-1 blockade in classical Hodgkin lymphoma (TCRdb year 2020). Broadly, across the study: Nivolumab dosing was 3 mg/kg intravenously every 2 weeks, continuing until either disease progression or unacceptable toxicity. The study used TCR beta sequencing and CyTOF to define a peripheral blood immune signature of response to PD-1 blockade in classical Hodgkin lymphoma. Findings and caveats that apply to the study as a whole: Baseline TCR diversity was reported as lower in newly diagnosed patients than in healthy donors, and lower still in relapsed/refractory patients. Diversity was lower in patients who began nivolumab less than 1 year after ASCT, so these patients were left out of later analyses to avoid confounding by immune reconstitution. The study covered only a single clinical trial cohort, and the causes of the repertoire differences, possibly disease activity or prior therapy, were still not defined. A significant rise by C4D1 was seen in CD4+ but not CD8+ TCR diversity (p=0.0027 vs p=0.16), with the rise being most apparent in complete responders (p=0.02). Baseline diversity similar to that of newly diagnosed patients was observed in trial patients achieving complete response, whereas significantly lower diversity was observed in partial responders and progressors.

The sample's time point label is to be understood as: cycle 4 day 1 (C4D1), after five to seven weeks of nivolumab. All trial patients had relapsed after autologous stem cell transplantation, with cohorts A, B and C differing in prior brentuximab vedotin exposure. CD8+ T cells were purified from thawed PBMCs by magnetic negative selection with a Miltenyi CD8+ T cell isolation kit. The trial cohort included around 60 patients with relapsed/refractory classical Hodgkin lymphoma, and each patient had a best overall response of complete response, partial response or progressive disease. Single-agent nivolumab was administered to trial patients in the multi-cohort phase II CheckMate 205 trial. Best overall response was determined by an independent review committee according to the 2007 International Working Group response criteria. Trial PBMCs were obtained immediately prior to nivolumab initiation (C1D1) and on therapy at cycle 2 day 1 and cycle 4 day 1. Peripheral blood was collected in 8 mL Vacutainer Cell Preparation Tubes, from which PBMCs were isolated by centrifugation and then cryopreserved. Purified CD4+ and CD8+ fractions were prepared only for cases where an additional PBMC sample was available. Magnetically labelled cells were removed on LS columns in a quadroMACS separator, and the flow-through was collected as the purified fraction.

The Qiagen DNeasy kit was used to extract genomic DNA both from unsorted PBMCs and from the negatively selected CD4+ and CD8+ fractions. Using primers that anneal to V and J segments, immunoSEQ multiplex PCR amplified the TCR beta CDR3 regions. A synthetic immune receptor repertoire was used to minimize amplification bias, and remaining bias was computationally removed after sequencing. The paper's processing steps were these. Repertoire diversity was quantified as the Shannon entropy index using custom Python scripts. Unsorted, CD4+ and CD8+ repertoires were examined separately, except in combined analyses, for which CD4+ and CD8+ sequences were merged in silico. A clone was considered expanded if an increase in frequency of at least 2-fold after treatment relative to C1D1 was found, and a pseudocount of 0.5 was applied to clones undetected at baseline. Singleton clones were defined as clones with 0 or 1 copy at C1D1, and non-singleton clones were defined as clones with 2 or more copies. Clones expanded in unsorted samples were assigned a CD4+, CD8+ or unknown annotation through matching of protein sequences in sorted samples from the same patient. Wilcoxon tests on paired samples were used to test changes in diversity from C1D1 to C4D1. TCRdb retrieved this table from immuneACCESS and kept in-frame rearrangements only. Not all clones are present; in checked studies, unresolved V genes account for under half, and no reason is known for the remainder. V, J and clone size derive from that table, while D and trimming were established from the DNA sequence. The sample has about 20,000 clones on record, around 84% of them singletons. Around 7.8% of the sample is held by the ten biggest clonotypes.

The sequence was collected from a human donor with classical Hodgkin lymphoma. Specimen: CD8+ T cells from blood, collected before the fourth cycle of nivolumab.

CDR3 reads: CASSKGTGLDPEAFF. The nucleotide sequence is TGTGCCAGCAGCAAGGGGACAGGACTCGACCCTGAAGCTTTCTTT. The chain links TRBV13 with TRBJ1-1; TRBD1 aligns with 8 central bases. The CDR3 spans 15 residues, from the cysteine through the phenylalanine. Only the CDR3 DNA is retained, 45 bases long and in frame from the first base. Clipping removes 5 bases from V and 6 bases from J, with 11 as the unmatched junction base count. The germline V gene (reference sequence) specifies PRHDT as CDR1 and FYEKMQ as CDR2.